Sequencing of this T cell receptor beta chain was carried out in a study of T cell responses to AZD1222 COVID-19 vaccine. V lost 0 bases and J 3 bases, leaving 11 bases between the germline ends. The CDR3 totals 15 residues. CDR1 is MGHRA, CDR2 YSYEKL, per germline. Profiled with immunoSEQ multiplex PCR; TCRdb holds only in-frame clones, not every one. The sample records around 140,000 clones, around 92% being singletons. This rearrangement joins TRBV4-1 to TRBJ1-1; D is unclear. Material: peripheral blood, obtained 28 days after the second AZD1222 dose. This sequence was found in an adult who received the AZD1222 COVID-19 vaccine. The DNA of the CDR3 is TGCGCCAGCAGCCAAGATCCCGATACTTACACTGAAGCTTTCTTT. Encoded protein: CASSQDPDTYTEAFF.